This T cell receptor (beta chain) was recovered during a study of blood T cell repertoires in COVID-19. Generated by immunoSEQ multiplex PCR, the TCRdb table keeps only in-frame clones and is missing some. This table holds about 110,000 clones, 85% to 90% found once. V was clipped by 0 bases and J by 9 bases; unmatched bases: 8. This CDR3 spans 15 amino acids. Germline V CDR1 and CDR2: KGHSH, LQKENI. Sequenced sample: peripheral blood. The rearrangement uses TRBV18 and TRBJ2-1; TRBD2 aligns across 7 bases. The sequence was collected from a woman in her fifties or sixties with acute or convalescent COVID-19. The CDR3 protein is CASSPPSGARIEQFF. The CDR3 nucleotides are TGTGCCAGCTCACCACCGAGCGGGGCCCGGATTGAGCAGTTCTTC.